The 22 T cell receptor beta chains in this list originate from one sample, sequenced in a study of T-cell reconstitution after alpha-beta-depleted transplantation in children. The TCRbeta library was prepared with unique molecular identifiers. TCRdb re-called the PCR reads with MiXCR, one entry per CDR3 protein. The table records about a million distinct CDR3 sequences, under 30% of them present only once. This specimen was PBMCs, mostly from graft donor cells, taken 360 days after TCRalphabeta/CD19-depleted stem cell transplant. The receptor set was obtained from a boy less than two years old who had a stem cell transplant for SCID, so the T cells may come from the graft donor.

The CDR3 nucleotides read TGTGCCAGCAGCTTAGATCTGGGAAGGGGTTGGAGAGAGACCCAGTACTTC. It codes for CASSLDLGRGWRETQYF. V gene TRBV11-2 combines with J gene TRBJ2-5, with D possibly being TRBD1 (5 bases). The germline V gene has CDR1 SGHAT and CDR2 FQNNGV. The CDR3 is 17 amino acids. Trimming stripped 0 bases from V and 4 bases from J, with 18 bases between.

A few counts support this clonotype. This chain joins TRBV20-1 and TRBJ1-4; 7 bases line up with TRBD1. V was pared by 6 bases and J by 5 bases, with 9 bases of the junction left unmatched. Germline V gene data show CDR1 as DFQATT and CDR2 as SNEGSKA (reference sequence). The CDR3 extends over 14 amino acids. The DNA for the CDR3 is TGCAGTGCGCCGTACAGGGGCGGAAATGAAAAACTGTTTTTT. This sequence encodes CSAPYRGGNEKLFF.

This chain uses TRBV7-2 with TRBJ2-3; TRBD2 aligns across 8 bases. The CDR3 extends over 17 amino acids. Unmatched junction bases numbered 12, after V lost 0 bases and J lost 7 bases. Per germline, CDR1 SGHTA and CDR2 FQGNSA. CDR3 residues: CASSLARSGGPRNTQYF. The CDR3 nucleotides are TGTGCCAGCAGCTTAGCCCGAAGCGGGGGTCCCAGGAATACGCAGTATTTT.

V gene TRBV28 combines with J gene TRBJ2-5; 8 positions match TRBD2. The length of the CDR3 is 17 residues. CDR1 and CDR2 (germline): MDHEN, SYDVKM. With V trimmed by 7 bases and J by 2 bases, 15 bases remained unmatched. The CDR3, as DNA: TGTGCCAGCACCCTCTGGGGGGCGGGGGGAACACAAGAGACCCAGTACTTC. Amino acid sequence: CASTLWGAGGTQETQYF.

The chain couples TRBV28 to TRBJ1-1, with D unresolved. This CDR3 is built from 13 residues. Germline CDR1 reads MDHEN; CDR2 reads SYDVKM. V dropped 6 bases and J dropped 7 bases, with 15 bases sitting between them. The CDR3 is CASSSPGDFEAFF. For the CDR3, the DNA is TGTGCCAGCAGCTCCCCCGGGGATTTTGAAGCTTTCTTT.

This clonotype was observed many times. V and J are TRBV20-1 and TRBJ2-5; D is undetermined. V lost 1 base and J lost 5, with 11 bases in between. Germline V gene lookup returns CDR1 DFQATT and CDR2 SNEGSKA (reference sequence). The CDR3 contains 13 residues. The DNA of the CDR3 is TGCAGTGCTAGAGCGGCGTCCTGGGAGACCCAGTACTTC. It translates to CSARAASWETQYF.

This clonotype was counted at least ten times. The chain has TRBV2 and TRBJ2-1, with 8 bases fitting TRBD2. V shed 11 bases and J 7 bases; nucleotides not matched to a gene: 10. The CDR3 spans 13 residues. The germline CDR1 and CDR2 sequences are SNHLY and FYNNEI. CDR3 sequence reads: CACERGLGNEQFF. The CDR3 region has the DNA TGTGCCTGCGAGCGGGGGCTGGGGAATGAGCAGTTCTTC. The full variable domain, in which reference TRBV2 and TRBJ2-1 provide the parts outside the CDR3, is EPEVTQTPSHQVTQMGQEVILRCVPISNHLYFYWYRQILGQKVEFLVSFYNNEISEKSEIFDDQFSVERPDGSNFTLKIRSTKLEDSAMYFCACERGLGNEQFFGPGTRLTVL.

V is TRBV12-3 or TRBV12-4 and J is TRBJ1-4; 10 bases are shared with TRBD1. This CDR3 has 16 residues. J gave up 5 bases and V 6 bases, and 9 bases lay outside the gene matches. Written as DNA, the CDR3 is TGTGCCAGCAGGGGTACTGGGACAGGGGTCAATGAAAAACTGTTTTTT. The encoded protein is CASRGTGTGVNEKLFF.

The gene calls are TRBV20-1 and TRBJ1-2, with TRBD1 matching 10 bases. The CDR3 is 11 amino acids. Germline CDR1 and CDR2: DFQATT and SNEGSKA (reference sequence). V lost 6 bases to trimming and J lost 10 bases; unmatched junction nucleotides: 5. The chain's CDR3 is CSARTGGDYTF. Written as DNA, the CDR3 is TGCAGTGCCCGGACAGGGGGAGACTACACCTTC.

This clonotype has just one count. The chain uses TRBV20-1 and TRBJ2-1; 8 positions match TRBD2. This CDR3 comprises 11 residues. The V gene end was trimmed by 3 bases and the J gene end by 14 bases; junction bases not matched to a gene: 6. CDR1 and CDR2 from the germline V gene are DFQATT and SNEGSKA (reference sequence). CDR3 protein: CSASGGAYKFF. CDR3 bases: TGCAGTGCTAGCGGGGGGGCATATAAGTTCTTC.

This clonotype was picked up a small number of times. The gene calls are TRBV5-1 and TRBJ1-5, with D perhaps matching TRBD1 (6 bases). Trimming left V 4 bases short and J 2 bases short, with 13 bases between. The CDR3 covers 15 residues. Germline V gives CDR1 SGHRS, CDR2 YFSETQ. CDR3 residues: CASSPGAGGNQPQHF. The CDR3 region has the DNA TGCGCCAGCAGCCCCGGGGCAGGGGGCAATCAGCCCCAGCATTTT.

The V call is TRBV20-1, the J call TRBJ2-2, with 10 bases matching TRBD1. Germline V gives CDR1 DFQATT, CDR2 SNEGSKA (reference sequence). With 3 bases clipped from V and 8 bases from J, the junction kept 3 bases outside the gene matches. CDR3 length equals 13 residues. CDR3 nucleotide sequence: TGCAGTGCTAGGGGACAGGGGTCGGGGGAGCTGTTTTTT. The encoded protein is CSARGQGSGELFF.

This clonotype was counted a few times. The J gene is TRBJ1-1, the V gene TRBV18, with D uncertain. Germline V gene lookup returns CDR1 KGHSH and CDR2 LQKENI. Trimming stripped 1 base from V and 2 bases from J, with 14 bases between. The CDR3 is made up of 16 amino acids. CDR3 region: CASSPLGKYGNTEAFF. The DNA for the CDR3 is TGTGCCAGCTCACCACTTGGAAAGTACGGTAACACTGAAGCTTTCTTT.

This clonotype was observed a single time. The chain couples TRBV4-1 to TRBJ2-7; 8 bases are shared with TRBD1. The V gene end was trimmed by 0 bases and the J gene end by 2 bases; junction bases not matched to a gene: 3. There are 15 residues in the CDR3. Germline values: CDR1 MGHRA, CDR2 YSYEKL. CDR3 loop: CASSQEDRGTYEQYF. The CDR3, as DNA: TGCGCCAGCAGCCAAGAAGACAGGGGCACCTACGAGCAGTACTTC.

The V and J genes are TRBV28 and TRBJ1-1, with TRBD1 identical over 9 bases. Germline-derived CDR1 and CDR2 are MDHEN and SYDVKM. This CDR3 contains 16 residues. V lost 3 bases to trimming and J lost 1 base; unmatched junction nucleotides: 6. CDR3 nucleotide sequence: TGTGCCAGCAGTTTTGGGACAGGGCTTGGGAACACTGAAGCTTTCTTT. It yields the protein CASSFGTGLGNTEAFF.

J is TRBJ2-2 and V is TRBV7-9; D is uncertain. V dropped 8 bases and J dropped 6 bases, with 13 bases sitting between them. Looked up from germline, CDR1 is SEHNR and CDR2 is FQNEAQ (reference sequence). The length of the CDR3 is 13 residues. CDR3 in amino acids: CASAPIVPGELFF. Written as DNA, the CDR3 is TGTGCCAGCGCCCCCATCGTCCCCGGGGAGCTGTTTTTT. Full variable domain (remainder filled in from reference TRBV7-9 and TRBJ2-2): DTGVSQNPRHKITKRGQNVTFRCDPISEHNRLYWYRQTLGQGPEFLTYFQNEAQLEKSRLLSDRFSAERPKGSFSTLEIQRTEQGDSAMYLCASAPIVPGELFFGEGSRLTVL.

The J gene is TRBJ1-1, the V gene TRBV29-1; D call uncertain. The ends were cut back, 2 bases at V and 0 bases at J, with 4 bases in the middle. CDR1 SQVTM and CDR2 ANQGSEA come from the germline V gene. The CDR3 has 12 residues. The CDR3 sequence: CSVERLNTEAFF. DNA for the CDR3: TGCAGCGTTGAACGGCTGAACACTGAAGCTTTCTTT.

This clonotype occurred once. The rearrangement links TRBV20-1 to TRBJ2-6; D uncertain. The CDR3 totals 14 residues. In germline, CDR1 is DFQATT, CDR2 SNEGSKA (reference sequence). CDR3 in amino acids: CSAWVGSGANVLTF. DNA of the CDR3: TGCAGCGCTTGGGTGGGCTCTGGGGCCAACGTCCTGACTTTC.

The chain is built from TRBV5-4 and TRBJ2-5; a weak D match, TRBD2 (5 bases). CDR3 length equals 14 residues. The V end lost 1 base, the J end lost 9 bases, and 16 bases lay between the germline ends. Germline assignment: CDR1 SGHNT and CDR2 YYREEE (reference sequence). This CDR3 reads CASSLSKSGAAQYF. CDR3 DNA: TGTGCCAGCAGCTTGTCAAAAAGCGGCGCGGCCCAGTACTTC. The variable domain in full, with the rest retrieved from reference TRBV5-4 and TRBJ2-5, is ETGVTQSPTHLIKTRGQQVTLRCSSQSGHNTVSWYQQALGQGPQFIFQYYREEENGRGNFPPRFSGLQFPNYSSELNVNALELDDSALYLCASSLSKSGAAQYFGPGTRLLVL.

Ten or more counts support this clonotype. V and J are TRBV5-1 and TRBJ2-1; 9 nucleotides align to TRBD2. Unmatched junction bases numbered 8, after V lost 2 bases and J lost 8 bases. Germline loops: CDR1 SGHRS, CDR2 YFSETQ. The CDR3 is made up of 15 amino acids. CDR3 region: CASSFGLAGIDEQFF. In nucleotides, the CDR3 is TGCGCCAGCAGCTTCGGGCTAGCGGGGATCGATGAGCAGTTCTTC. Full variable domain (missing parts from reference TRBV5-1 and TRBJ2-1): KAGVTQTPRYLIKTRGQQVTLSCSPISGHRSVSWYQQTPGQGLQFLFEYFSETQRNKGNFPGRFSGRQFSNSRSEMNVSTLELGDSALYLCASSFGLAGIDEQFFGPGTRLTVL.

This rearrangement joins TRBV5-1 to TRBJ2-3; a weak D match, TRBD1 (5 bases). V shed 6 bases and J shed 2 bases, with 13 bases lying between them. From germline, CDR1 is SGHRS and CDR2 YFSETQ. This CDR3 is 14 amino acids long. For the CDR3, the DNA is TGCGCCAGCACGCAGGGCTCGTACACAGATACGCAGTATTTT. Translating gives CASTQGSYTDTQYF.

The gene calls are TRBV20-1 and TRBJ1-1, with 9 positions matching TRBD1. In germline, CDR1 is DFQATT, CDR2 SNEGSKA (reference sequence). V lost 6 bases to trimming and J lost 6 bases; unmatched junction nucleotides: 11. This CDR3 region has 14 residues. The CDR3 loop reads CSAEGGQGKAEAFF. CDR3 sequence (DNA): TGCAGTGCCGAAGGCGGACAGGGGAAGGCTGAAGCTTTCTTT.